The present TCR beta chain was sequenced within a study of blood T cell repertoires in COVID-19 (dated by TCRdb to 2018 to 2021). For the study in its entirety: Samples from collaborators originated in the United States, Italy and Spain and spanned both the acute and convalescent phases of COVID-19. The material from the prospective study consisted of cDNA or gDNA derived from T cells, B-cell-depleted T cells, or PBMCs. Deeply sampled blood TCRbeta repertoires from subjects exposed to, actively infected with, or recovered from COVID-19 were included in the dataset. A freely available public database, intended as a resource for researchers studying the immune response to SARS-CoV-2, is where the repertoires were released. The samples were drawn from two sources: the first 160 participants of the ongoing ImmuneRACE study, and 950 to 1,500 subjects contributed by 6 global collaborators. A de-identified subject ID, COVID-19 status, age in years and sex were almost always included in the sample metadata. HLA class I and class II types, where available, came from metadata supplied by the sample provider rather than from assay-based typing.

About this clone itself: Its antigen is still unknown. It has no much larger one-base neighbor in the sample; base qualities were not kept.

Broad study findings and their caveats: The quantity of clinical and demographic metadata differed by source and by participant and was supplied without curation.

The collaborating institutions used their own protocols to collect whole blood in K2EDTA tubes. For TCRbeta analysis, collaborator samples were shipped as frozen whole blood, as isolated PBMCs, or as DNA extracted from either sample type. TCRbeta CDR3 regions were amplified from genomic DNA using the immunoSEQ Assay, a bias-controlled multiplex PCR. In the paper's pipeline: Nucleated cell counts per sample were estimated from amplification of reference gene primers within the assay. Sequence reads were collapsed and filtered to measure the absolute abundance of every unique TCRbeta CDR3 rearrangement. For each sample, productive Simpson clonality was calculated as the square root of Simpson's diversity index across productive rearrangements. In its TCRdb copy, this immuneACCESS table keeps in-frame sequences only and misses some clones. Where compared with another copy, unresolved V genes explain less than half of these, and the others have no known cause. Clone size and V and J calls were adopted from that table, with D and trimming inferred from the DNA. The sample table lists some 380,000 clones, about four fifths of them with a count of one. Of the sample, 0.85% to 1.3% is held by the ten largest clones.

Sequences SGHRS (CDR1) and YFSETQ (CDR2) are obtained from the germline V gene. There are 15 amino acids in the CDR3, from cysteine to phenylalanine inclusive. CDR3 DNA only is kept here, 45 bases in frame from base 1. V is shortened by 4 bases, J by 5 bases, and the region joining them spans 13 bases. This receptor chain uses TRBV5-1 and TRBJ1-6; TRBD1 is a weak D gene call, 6 bases matching. The sequencing sample was made of peripheral blood. This TCR came from a human donor with acute or convalescent COVID-19. The donor label of this sample is uncertain. The CDR3 reads CASSPGQLNNSPLHF. The DNA sequence is as follows: TGCGCCAGCAGCCCCGGACAGCTAAATAATTCACCCCTCCACTTT.